Listed here are 26 T cell receptor beta chains from one sample, sequenced in a study of Graves' ophthalmopathy and Graves' hyperthyroidism. From RNA, the CDR3 regions of TCR beta chains were amplified and sequenced. After a first-round RT-PCR with HTBI primers, a second-round multiplex PCR was run. Via MiXCR, TCRdb re-called the multiplex PCR reads, giving one row per CDR3 protein. The repertoire holds 900,000 to 1,200,000 distinct CDR3 sequences, with around a third as singletons. The sequenced material came from peripheral blood or thyroid tissue (not recorded which). The receptors were sampled from an adult man with Graves' hyperthyroidism.

This clonotype has a handful of counts. J is TRBJ1-2 and V is TRBV28; no definite D call. Trimming stripped 8 bases from V and 6 bases from J, with 16 bases between. In germline, CDR1 is MDHEN, CDR2 SYDVKM. The CDR3 totals 13 residues. The DNA for the CDR3 is TGTGCCAGCGTTGAGGGATTCGCAGATGGCTACACCTTC. It yields the protein CASVEGFADGYTF.

The V gene is TRBV2, the J gene TRBJ1-2; TRBD1 agrees at 8 bases. Trimming took 2 bases from V and 1 from J; bases not matched to a gene: 6. Germline CDR1 SNHLY, CDR2 FYNNEI. CDR3 length: 16 amino acids. The CDR3 sequence: CASSEKTTGDNYGYTF. In DNA form, the CDR3 reads TGTGCCAGCAGTGAAAAAACGACAGGGGATAACTATGGCTACACCTTC. Together with reference TRBV2 and TRBJ1-2, the CDR3 gives the full variable domain: EPEVTQTPSHQVTQMGQEVILRCVPISNHLYFYWYRQILGQKVEFLVSFYNNEISEKSEIFDDQFSVERPDGSNFTLKIRSTKLEDSAMYFCASSEKTTGDNYGYTFGSGTRLTVV.

The chain is built from TRBV20-1 and TRBJ1-5, with a tentative D call TRBD1 (5 bases). The V end lost 0 bases, the J end lost 6 bases, and 15 bases lay between the germline ends. Germline V gene lookup returns CDR1 DFQATT and CDR2 SNEGSKA (reference sequence). This CDR3 comprises 15 residues. This CDR3 is CSARDPLGAVQPQHF. The CDR3 nucleotides are TGCAGTGCTAGAGATCCCCTTGGGGCCGTTCAGCCCCAGCATTTT.

This chain connects TRBV7-9 to TRBJ2-5; D might be TRBD1 (6 bases). V was pared by 5 bases and J by 5 bases, with 18 bases between. CDR1 is SEHNR, CDR2 FQNEAQ, per germline (reference sequence). The CDR3 sequence is 15 residues long. The CDR3 protein is CASSQGSSFTETQYF. CDR3 nucleotides: TGTGCCAGCAGCCAGGGGAGTAGTTTTACGGAGACCCAGTACTTC.

The genes are TRBV7-8 and TRBJ1-4; D ambiguous. The CDR3 spans 13 residues. From germline, CDR1 is SGHVS and CDR2 FQNEAQ. V was cut by 7 bases and J by 2 bases, with 8 bases left in between. The CDR3 sequence: CASTPVTNEKLFF. In DNA, the CDR3 is TGTGCCAGCACCCCTGTGACTAATGAAAAACTGTTTTTT.

The table lists this clonotype with many counts. The chain links TRBV19 to TRBJ1-5; TRBD1 matches 9 bases. The CDR3 sequence is 15 residues long. The germline CDR1 and CDR2 sequences are LNHDA and SQIVND (reference sequence). Trimming at V came to 2 bases and at J to 6 bases, leaving 5 bases not matched to a gene. The CDR3 nucleotides are TGTGCCAGTAGTATAACAGGGGGCGCGACTCAGCCCCAGCATTTT. Translated, it gives CASSITGGATQPQHF. Supplemented by reference TRBV19 and TRBJ1-5, the full variable domain reads DGGITQSPKYLFRKEGQNVTLSCEQNLNHDAMYWYRQDPGQGLRLIYYSQIVNDFQKGDIAEGYSVSREKKESFPLTVTSAQKNPTAFYLCASSITGGATQPQHFGDGTRLSIL.

The chain links TRBV9 to TRBJ2-3, with TRBD1 identical over 8 bases. V gave up 4 bases and J gave up 4 bases; unmatched junction bases: 11. From germline, CDR1 is SGDLS and CDR2 YYNGEE. This CDR3 spans 16 amino acids. The CDR3 bases are TGTGCCAGCAGCCCCGATGACAGGGGACGAGCAGATACGCAGTATTTT. It specifies CASSPDDRGRADTQYF.

This clonotype was detected ten times or more. CDR3 DNA sequence: TGCAGCGTTGATGATGGGGGAGAGACCCAGTACTTC. Its translation is CSVDDGGETQYF. J is TRBJ2-5 and V is TRBV29-1, with D perhaps matching TRBD1 or TRBD2 (5 bases each). The CDR3 is 12 amino acids. CDR1 and CDR2 from the germline V gene are SQVTM and ANQGSEA. The V and J ends lost 3 bases and 4 bases respectively, with 9 bases between them.

This sequence joins TRBV7-9 and TRBJ1-6; 8 bases line up with TRBD1. Germline V gene data show CDR1 as SEHNR and CDR2 as FQNEAQ (reference sequence). The CDR3 extends over 15 amino acids. The ends lost 2 bases at V and 9 bases at J; junction bases unmatched: 6. The CDR3 is CASSLSGTGPSPLHF. The CDR3 coding sequence is TGTGCCAGCAGCTTAAGTGGGACAGGTCCTTCACCCCTCCACTTT.

This clonotype came up a few times. The chain is built from TRBV7-2 and TRBJ1-5, with D possibly being TRBD1 (6 bases). CDR3 length: 15 amino acids. V shed 3 bases and J shed 4 bases, with 13 bases lying between them. From germline, CDR1 is SGHTA and CDR2 FQGNSA. The CDR3 DNA reads as TGTGCCAGCAGCTTTTCGGGGGCCCCAAATCAGCCCCAGCATTTT. Protein: CASSFSGAPNQPQHF.

A few counts support this clonotype. The chain joins TRBV12-3 or TRBV12-4 to TRBJ2-5, with D unresolved. The ends were cut back, 0 bases at V and 5 bases at J, with 10 bases in the middle. The CDR3 totals 14 residues. This CDR3 reads CASSLAPALETQYF. The CDR3 DNA follows: TGTGCCAGCAGTTTAGCTCCCGCGTTGGAGACCCAGTACTTC.

This clonotype was seen at least ten times. This chain links TRBV10-3 with TRBJ2-7; 10 nucleotides align to TRBD2. V dropped 8 bases and J dropped 3; count of bases not matched to a gene: 1. Germline CDR1 reads ENHRY; CDR2 reads SYGVKD. This CDR3 is built from 12 residues. CDR3 loop: CAIASGSYEQYF. In DNA form, the CDR3 reads TGTGCCATCGCTAGCGGGAGCTACGAGCAGTACTTC.

About this clonotype itself: This may arise from a read error, as a much more abundant clone is one base away. This chain joins TRBV5-6 and TRBJ1-2; D is undetermined. The germline CDR1 and CDR2 sequences are SGHDT and YYEEEE. This CDR3 has 17 residues. The CDR3 DNA follows: TGTGCCAGCAGCTTGGTAACTGGCAGGAAGGCTAACTATGGCCACACCTTC. Translated: CASSLVTGRKANYGHTF.

The table lists this clonotype with many counts. This chain joins TRBV10-3 and TRBJ1-1; D gene ambiguous. The V and J ends lost 4 bases and 8 bases respectively, with 14 bases between them. This CDR3 region has 13 residues. Germline V gene sequence: CDR1 ENHRY, CDR2 SYGVKD. The CDR3 sequence is CAISGTSGSEAFF. The CDR3 nucleotides are TGTGCCATCAGTGGGACGTCGGGGTCCGAAGCTTTCTTT.

This clonotype has a count of ten or more. The chain uses TRBV29-1 and TRBJ1-1; unclear D gene. The V gene's germline CDR1 is SQVTM and CDR2 ANQGSEA. The V and J ends lost 4 bases and 0 bases respectively, with 6 bases between them. The CDR3 length is 12 residues. The CDR3 DNA reads as TGCAGCGTTGCTACAATGAACACTGAAGCTTTCTTT. This encodes CSVATMNTEAFF.

This clonotype was counted at least ten times. The J gene is TRBJ2-7, the V gene TRBV7-3; D may be TRBD2 (6 bases). Germline CDR1 and CDR2: SGHTA and FQGTGA. V shed 5 bases and J shed 3 bases, with 14 bases lying between them. The CDR3 loop spans 14 amino acids. DNA of the CDR3: TGTGCCAGCAGCCTCAATGCGGGGAGCTACGAGCAGTACTTC. Translation gives CASSLNAGSYEQYF.

Only a few counts were recorded for this clonotype. A much larger clonotype is one base distant, so this may be a read error. The chain is built from TRBV29-1 and TRBJ2-5; TRBD1 matches at 7 bases. This CDR3 has 13 amino acids. Trimming removed 6 bases from V and 8 bases from J; junction bases left unmatched: 12. CDR1 SQVTM and CDR2 ANQGSEA come from the germline V gene. The CDR3 loop reads CSVRQGPAPTQYF. CDR3 DNA sequence: TGCAGCGTCAGACAGGGCCCCGCCCCAACCCAGTACTTC.

This clonotype was found once. This chain uses TRBV7-7 with TRBJ2-1, with D perhaps being TRBD1 or TRBD2 (6 bases each). The V and J ends lost 4 bases and 5 bases respectively, with 15 bases between them. CDR1 is SSHAT and CDR2 is FNYEAQ in the germline V gene (reference sequence). The CDR3 is made up of 15 amino acids. The CDR3: CASSSSTGANNEQFF. CDR3 nucleotides: TGTGCCAGCAGCTCCTCTACGGGGGCGAACAATGAGCAGTTCTTC.

Only a few counts were recorded for this clonotype. The chain joins TRBV10-3 to TRBJ1-1, with D perhaps matching TRBD1 (6 bases). The CDR3 is 13 residues long. CDR1 ENHRY and CDR2 SYGVKD come from the germline V gene. CDR3 protein: CASKSGANTEAFF. CDR3 sequence (DNA): TGTGCTAGCAAGTCAGGGGCGAACACTGAAGCTTTCTTT.

This clonotype appeared many times. The chain is built from TRBV29-1 and TRBJ2-2; weak D call: TRBD1 (6 bases). The CDR3 runs 15 residues. Germline assignment: CDR1 SQVTM and CDR2 ANQGSEA. The V end lost 7 bases, the J end lost 3 bases, and 18 bases lay between the germline ends. The CDR3 bases are TGCAGCGGCCTACTACAGGGTCGGGACACCGGGGAGCTGTTTTTT. Its protein product is CSGLLQGRDTGELFF.

Comment on this clonotype: The junction and the germline gene differ at one end; a read error may be behind it. The chain recombines TRBV10-2 with TRBJ2-7, with D possibly being TRBD2 (5 bases). Per germline, CDR1 WSHSY and CDR2 SAAADI. This CDR3 has 14 amino acids. The CDR3 sequence is CASNESTRGSEQYF. The CDR3 region has the DNA TGCGCCAGCAATGAGTCGACTCGGGGATCCGAGCAGTACTTC.

The chain recombines TRBV20-1 with TRBJ1-6; D gene uncertain. This CDR3 has 13 residues. Trimming stripped 3 bases from V and 7 bases from J, with 10 bases between. From germline, CDR1 is DFQATT and CDR2 SNEGSKA (reference sequence). CDR3 bases: TGCAGTGCTAGGGGCGGGGAGAATTCACCCCTCCACTTT. It yields the protein CSARGGENSPLHF.

This clonotype has at least ten counts. The chain couples TRBV20-1 to TRBJ2-5, with D unresolved. The V gene lost 0 bases and the J gene lost 4 bases, with 9 bases spanning the gap. Germline values: CDR1 DFQATT, CDR2 SNEGSKA (reference sequence). CDR3 size: 13 residues. CDR3 residues: CSARETAGETQYF. The CDR3 DNA sequence: TGCAGTGCTAGAGAGACCGCAGGAGAGACCCAGTACTTC.

In regard to this clonotype: At one of its ends the junction is not consistent with the germline gene, which may arise from a read error. The genes are TRBV5-1 and TRBJ2-6; D is undetermined. Germline CDR1 is SGHRS and CDR2 is YFSETQ. The CDR3 consists of 14 residues. The CDR3 nucleotides are TGCGCCAGCAGCTTCACCCAGGCCAGCGACACTGAAGCTTTC. It translates to CASSFTQASDTEAF.

The table lists this clonotype with a few counts. V gene TRBV19 combines with J gene TRBJ1-1, with D maybe TRBD1 (5 bases). The ends were cut back, 3 bases at V and 1 base at J, with 15 bases in the middle. This CDR3 has 16 amino acids. Germline-derived CDR1 and CDR2 are LNHDA and SQIVND (reference sequence). CDR3 in amino acids: CASSIPPGRGNTEAFF. The CDR3 DNA reads as TGTGCCAGTAGTATTCCCCCGGGACGGGGGAACACTGAAGCTTTCTTT.

CDR3 in amino acids: CASRRPGGLSTDTQYF. The CDR3 bases are TGTGCCAGCAGGCGTCCGGGGGGATTGAGCACAGATACGCAGTATTTT. This chain uses TRBV2 with TRBJ2-3, with 7 positions matching TRBD2. Germline-derived CDR1 and CDR2 are SNHLY and FYNNEI. Unmatched junction bases numbered 9, after V lost 6 bases and J lost 0 bases. This CDR3 region has 16 residues.